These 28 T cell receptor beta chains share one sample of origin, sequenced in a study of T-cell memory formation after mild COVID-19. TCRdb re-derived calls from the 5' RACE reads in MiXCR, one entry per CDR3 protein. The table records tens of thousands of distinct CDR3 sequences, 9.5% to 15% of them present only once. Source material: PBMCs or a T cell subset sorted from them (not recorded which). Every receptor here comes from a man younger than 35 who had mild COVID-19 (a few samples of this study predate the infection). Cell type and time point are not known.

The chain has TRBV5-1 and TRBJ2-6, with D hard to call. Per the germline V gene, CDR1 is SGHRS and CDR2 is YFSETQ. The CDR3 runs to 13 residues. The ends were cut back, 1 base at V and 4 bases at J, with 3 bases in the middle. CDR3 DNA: TGCGCCAGCAGCTTGAAGGGGGCCAACGTCCTGACTTTC. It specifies CASSLKGANVLTF.

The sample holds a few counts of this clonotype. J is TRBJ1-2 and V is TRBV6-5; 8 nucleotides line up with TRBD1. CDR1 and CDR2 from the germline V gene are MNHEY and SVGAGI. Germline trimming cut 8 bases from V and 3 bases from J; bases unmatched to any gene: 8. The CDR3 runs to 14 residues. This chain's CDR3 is CASRRQGHDYGYTF. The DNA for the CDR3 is TGTGCCAGCCGTCGACAGGGGCATGACTATGGCTACACCTTC.

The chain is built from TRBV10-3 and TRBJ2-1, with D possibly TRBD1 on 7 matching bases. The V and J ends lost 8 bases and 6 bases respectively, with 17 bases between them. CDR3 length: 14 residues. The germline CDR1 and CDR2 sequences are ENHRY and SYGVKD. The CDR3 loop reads CAIGGSDRLNEQFF. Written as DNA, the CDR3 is TGTGCCATCGGGGGGTCGGACAGGCTCAATGAGCAGTTCTTC.

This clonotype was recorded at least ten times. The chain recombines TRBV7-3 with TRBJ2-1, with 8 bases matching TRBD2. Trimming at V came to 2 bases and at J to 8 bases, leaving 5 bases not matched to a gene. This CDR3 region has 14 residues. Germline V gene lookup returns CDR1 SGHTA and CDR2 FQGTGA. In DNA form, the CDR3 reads TGTGCCAGCAGCTTAGCGGGGGGCGGCTATGAGCAGTTCTTC. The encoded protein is CASSLAGGGYEQFF.

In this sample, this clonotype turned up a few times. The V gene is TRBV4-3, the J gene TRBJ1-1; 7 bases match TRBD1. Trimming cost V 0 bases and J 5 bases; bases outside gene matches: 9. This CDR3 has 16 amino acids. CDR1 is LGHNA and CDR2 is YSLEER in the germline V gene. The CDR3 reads CASSQDLRQGGTEAFF. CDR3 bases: TGCGCCAGCAGCCAAGATTTGAGACAGGGAGGAACTGAAGCTTTCTTT.

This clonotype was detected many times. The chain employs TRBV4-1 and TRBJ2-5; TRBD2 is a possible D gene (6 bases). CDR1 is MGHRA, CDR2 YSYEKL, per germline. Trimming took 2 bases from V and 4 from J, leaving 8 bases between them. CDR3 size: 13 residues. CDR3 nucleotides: TGCGCCAGCAGCCAATGGAGGGGAGAGACCCAGTACTTC. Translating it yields CASSQWRGETQYF.

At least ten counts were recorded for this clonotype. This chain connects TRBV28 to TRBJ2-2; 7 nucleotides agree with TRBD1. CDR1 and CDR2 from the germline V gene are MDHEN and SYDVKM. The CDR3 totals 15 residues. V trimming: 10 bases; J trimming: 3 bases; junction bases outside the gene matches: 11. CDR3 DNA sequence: TGTGCCACCCTTCCCGGTGACAGGGACACCGGGGAGCTGTTTTTT. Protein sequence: CATLPGDRDTGELFF.

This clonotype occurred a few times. CDR3 loop: CASSYRQRGGPTCEQYV. The CDR3 nucleotides are TGTGCCAGCAGTTATCGACAGCGGGGGGGTCCTACGTGTGAGCAGTACGTC. The chain carries TRBV6-2 or TRBV6-3 and TRBJ2-7, with 10 bases fitting TRBD2. V dropped 3 bases and J dropped 7; count of bases not matched to a gene: 15. CDR3 length: 17 amino acids. The germline V gene encodes CDR1 MNHEY and CDR2 SVGEGT.

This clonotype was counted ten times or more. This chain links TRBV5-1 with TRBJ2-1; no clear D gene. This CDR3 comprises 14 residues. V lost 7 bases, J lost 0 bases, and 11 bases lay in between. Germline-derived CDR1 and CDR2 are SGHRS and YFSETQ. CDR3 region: CASAYPSSYNEQFF. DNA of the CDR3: TGCGCCAGCGCATACCCAAGCTCCTACAATGAGCAGTTCTTC.

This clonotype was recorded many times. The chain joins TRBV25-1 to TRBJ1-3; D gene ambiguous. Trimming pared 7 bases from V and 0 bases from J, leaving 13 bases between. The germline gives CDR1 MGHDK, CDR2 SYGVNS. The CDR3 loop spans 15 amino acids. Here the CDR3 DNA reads TGTGCCAGCACCCCCCCAGGTCCCTCTGGAAACACCATATATTTT. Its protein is CASTPPGPSGNTIYF.

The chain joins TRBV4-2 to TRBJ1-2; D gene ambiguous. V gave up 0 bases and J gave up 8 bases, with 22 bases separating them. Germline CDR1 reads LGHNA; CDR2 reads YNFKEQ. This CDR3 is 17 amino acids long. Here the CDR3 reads CASSQDRRTLDAGGYTF. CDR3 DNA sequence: TGTGCCAGCAGCCAAGATCGAAGGACCCTCGACGCTGGCGGCTACACCTTC.

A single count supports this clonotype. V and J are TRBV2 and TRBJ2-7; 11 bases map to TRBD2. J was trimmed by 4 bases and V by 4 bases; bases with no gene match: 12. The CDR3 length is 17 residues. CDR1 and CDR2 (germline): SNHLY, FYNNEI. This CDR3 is CASSGTSGRRRGYEQYF. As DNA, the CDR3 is TGTGCCAGCAGTGGGACTAGCGGGCGGCGACGTGGGTACGAGCAGTACTTC.

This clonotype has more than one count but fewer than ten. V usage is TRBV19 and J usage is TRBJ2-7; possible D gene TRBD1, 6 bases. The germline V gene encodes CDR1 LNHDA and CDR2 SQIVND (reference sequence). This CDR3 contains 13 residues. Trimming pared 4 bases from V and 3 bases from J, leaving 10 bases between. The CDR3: CASSSLRGYEQYF. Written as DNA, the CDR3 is TGTGCCAGTAGTAGCCTCAGGGGCTACGAGCAGTACTTC.

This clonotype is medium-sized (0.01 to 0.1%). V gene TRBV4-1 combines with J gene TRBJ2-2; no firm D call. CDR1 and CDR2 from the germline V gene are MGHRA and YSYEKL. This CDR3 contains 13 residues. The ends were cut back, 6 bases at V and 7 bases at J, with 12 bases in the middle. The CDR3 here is CASRPDSYGELFF. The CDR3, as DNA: TGCGCCAGCAGACCAGACTCCTACGGGGAGCTGTTTTTT.

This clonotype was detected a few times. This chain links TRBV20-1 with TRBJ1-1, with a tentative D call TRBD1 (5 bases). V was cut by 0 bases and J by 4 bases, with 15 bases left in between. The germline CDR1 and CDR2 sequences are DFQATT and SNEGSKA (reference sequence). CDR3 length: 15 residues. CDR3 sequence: CSARDPTEAGTEAFF. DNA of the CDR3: TGCAGTGCTAGAGACCCGACAGAGGCAGGCACTGAAGCTTTCTTT.

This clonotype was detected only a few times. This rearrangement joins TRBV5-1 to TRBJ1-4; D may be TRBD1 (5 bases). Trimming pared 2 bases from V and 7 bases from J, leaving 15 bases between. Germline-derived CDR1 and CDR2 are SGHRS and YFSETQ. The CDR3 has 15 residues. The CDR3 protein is CASSFASTGGEKLFF. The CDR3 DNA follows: TGCGCCAGCAGCTTCGCGTCAACAGGAGGTGAAAAACTGTTTTTT. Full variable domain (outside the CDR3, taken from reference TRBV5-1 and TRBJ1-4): KAGVTQTPRYLIKTRGQQVTLSCSPISGHRSVSWYQQTPGQGLQFLFEYFSETQRNKGNFPGRFSGRQFSNSRSEMNVSTLELGDSALYLCASSFASTGGEKLFFGSGTQLSVL.

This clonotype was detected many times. The CDR3 reads CATSGDTDTQYF. CDR3 nucleotides: TGTGCCACCTCGGGGGACACAGATACGCAGTATTTT. The V call is TRBV24-1, the J call TRBJ2-3; D might be TRBD2 (6 bases). V lost 9 bases to trimming and J lost 2 bases, with 8 bases between them. This CDR3 is 12 amino acids long. Germline CDR1 is KGHDR and CDR2 is SFDVKD.

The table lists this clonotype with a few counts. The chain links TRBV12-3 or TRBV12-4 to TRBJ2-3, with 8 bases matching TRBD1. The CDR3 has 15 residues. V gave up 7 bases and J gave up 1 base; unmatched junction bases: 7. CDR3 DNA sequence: TGTGCCAGCATTAACCCGGACAGGGGCACAGATACGCAGTATTTT. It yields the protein CASINPDRGTDTQYF.

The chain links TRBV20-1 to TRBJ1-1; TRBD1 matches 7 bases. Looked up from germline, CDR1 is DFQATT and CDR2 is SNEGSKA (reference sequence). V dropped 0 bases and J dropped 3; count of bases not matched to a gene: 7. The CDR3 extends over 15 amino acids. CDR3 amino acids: CSARDGETGDTEAFF. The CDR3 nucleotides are TGCAGTGCTAGAGATGGGGAAACAGGGGACACTGAAGCTTTCTTT.

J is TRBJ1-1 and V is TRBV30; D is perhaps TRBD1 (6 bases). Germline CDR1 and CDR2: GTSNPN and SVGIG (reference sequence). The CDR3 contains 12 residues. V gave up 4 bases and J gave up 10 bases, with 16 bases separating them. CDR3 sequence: CAWNTGQRGAFF. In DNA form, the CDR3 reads TGTGCCTGGAACACTGGACAGAGAGGAGCTTTCTTT.

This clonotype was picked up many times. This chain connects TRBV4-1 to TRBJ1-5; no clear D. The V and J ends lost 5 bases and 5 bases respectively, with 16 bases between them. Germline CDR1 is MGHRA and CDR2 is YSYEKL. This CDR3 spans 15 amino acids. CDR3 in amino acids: CASSYQGGRDQPQHF. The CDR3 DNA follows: TGCGCCAGCAGCTATCAAGGAGGGAGGGATCAGCCCCAGCATTTT.

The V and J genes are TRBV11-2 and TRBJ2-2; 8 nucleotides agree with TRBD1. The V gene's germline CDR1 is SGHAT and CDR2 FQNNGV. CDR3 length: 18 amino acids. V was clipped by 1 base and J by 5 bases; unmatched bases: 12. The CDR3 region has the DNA TGTGCCAGCAGCTTAGTGTCCGGACAGGGAGGAAGGACCGGGGAGCTGTTTTTT. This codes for CASSLVSGQGGRTGELFF.

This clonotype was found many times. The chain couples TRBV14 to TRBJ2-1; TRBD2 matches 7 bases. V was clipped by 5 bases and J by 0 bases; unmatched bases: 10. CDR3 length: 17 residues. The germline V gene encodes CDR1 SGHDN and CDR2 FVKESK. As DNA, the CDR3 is TGTGCCAGCAGCACCTATTTGGGCGGGGGCTCCTACAATGAGCAGTTCTTC. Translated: CASSTYLGGGSYNEQFF. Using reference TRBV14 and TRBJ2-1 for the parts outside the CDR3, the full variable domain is EAGVTQFPSHSVIEKGQTVTLRCDPISGHDNLYWYRRVMGKEIKFLLHFVKESKQDESGMPNNRFLAERTGGTYSTLKVQPAELEDSGVYFCASSTYLGGGSYNEQFFGPGTRLTVL.

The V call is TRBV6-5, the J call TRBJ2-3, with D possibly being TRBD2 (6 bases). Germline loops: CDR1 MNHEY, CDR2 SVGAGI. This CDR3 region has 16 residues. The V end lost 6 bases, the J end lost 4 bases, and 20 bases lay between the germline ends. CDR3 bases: TGTGCCAGCAGCCGAAGCCGGCGTCCGGGGGCAGATACGCAGTATTTT. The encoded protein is CASSRSRRPGADTQYF.

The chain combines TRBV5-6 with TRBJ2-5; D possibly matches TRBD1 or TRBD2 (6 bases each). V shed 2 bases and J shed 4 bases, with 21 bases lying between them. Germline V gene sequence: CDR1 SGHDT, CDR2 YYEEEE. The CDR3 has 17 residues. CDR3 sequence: CASSFYSRGGGGETQYF. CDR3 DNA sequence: TGTGCCAGCAGCTTCTATAGTCGGGGCGGAGGGGGAGAGACCCAGTACTTC. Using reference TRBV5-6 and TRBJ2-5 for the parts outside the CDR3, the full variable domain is DAGVTQSPTHLIKTRGQQVTLRCSPKSGHDTVSWYQQALGQGPQFIFQYYEEEERQRGNFPDRFSGHQFPNYSSELNVNALLLGDSALYLCASSFYSRGGGGETQYFGPGTRLLVL.

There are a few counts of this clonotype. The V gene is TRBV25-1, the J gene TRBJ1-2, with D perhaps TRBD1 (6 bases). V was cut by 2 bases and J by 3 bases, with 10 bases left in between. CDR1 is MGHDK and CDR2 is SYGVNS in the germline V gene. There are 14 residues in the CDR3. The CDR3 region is CASSEGGRHYGYTF. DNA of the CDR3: TGTGCCAGCAGTGAAGGGGGGCGACACTATGGCTACACCTTC.

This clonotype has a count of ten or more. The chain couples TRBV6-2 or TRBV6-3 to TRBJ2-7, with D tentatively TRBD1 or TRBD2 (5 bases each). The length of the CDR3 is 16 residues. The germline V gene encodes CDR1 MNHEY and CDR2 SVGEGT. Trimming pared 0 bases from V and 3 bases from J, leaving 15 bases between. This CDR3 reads CASSYSGLGPRYEQYV. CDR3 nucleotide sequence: TGTGCCAGCAGTTACTCGGGGTTGGGACCCCGCTACGAGCAGTACGTC.

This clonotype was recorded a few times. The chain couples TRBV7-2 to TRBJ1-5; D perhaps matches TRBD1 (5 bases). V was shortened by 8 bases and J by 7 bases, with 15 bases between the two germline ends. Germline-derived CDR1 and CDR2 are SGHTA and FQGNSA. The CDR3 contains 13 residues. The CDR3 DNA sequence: TGTGCCAGCTCGTCAGGGATAGAGCAGCCCCAGCATTTT. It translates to CASSSGIEQPQHF.